This TCR beta chain derives from a study of T cells in Graves' hyperthyroidism and ophthalmopathy. Findings and limits, study-wide: Ophthalmopathy was distinguished from stable hyperthyroidism by 13 V-J signatures.

In this sample, this clonotype turned up many times. Its specificity is not known. Regions amplified from RNA transcripts were the TCR beta CDR3 regions. The HTBI primer set was used in a first-round RT-PCR of the TCR CDR3. TCRdb processed the multiplex PCR reads anew with MiXCR; each CDR3 protein has one entry. The table has around 620,000 distinct CDR3 sequences, around 14% seen once. Germline assignment: CDR1 DFQATT and CDR2 SNEGSKA (reference sequence). This CDR3 comprises 15 residues. V shed 0 bases and J shed 3 bases, with 12 bases lying between them. Sequenced input: blood. The chain has TRBV20-1 and TRBJ2-1, with D perhaps TRBD1 (6 bases). The sequence derives from a woman aged 18 to 35 with Graves' ophthalmopathy. Here the CDR3 reads CSAREGTPNYNEQFF. The CDR3 DNA is TGCAGTGCTAGAGAGGGGACACCAAACTACAATGAGCAGTTCTTC.